Shown below are 21 T cell receptor beta chains from a single sample sequenced in a study of T cells expressing NK-cell markers. Using the 5' RACE reads, TCRdb records one entry per CDR3 protein without DNA. This table lists some 300,000 distinct CDR3 sequences. The sample taken for sequencing was blood T cells: a sorted CD56 or NKG2C T cell subset, CD4+ or CD8+ T cells, or bulk PBMC T cells (not recorded which). All receptors derive from a young man in good health.

CDR3 region: CASSYRTRQETQYF. The chain uses TRBV6-5 and TRBJ2-5; TCRdb's D call of TRBD2 is untestable without DNA. Germline CDR1 and CDR2: MNHEY and SVGAGI. This CDR3 is 14 amino acids long.

V gene TRBV6-5 combines with J gene TRBJ2-3. Looked up from germline, CDR1 is MNHEY and CDR2 is SVGAGI. The CDR3 runs 15 residues. CDR3: CASSYFEPGQDTQYF.

The chain is built from TRBV9 and TRBJ2-3; TCRdb returns TRBD2, unconfirmable since there is no DNA. This CDR3 is built from 15 residues. Germline V gene data show CDR1 as SGDLS and CDR2 as YYNGEE. The CDR3 sequence: CASSVETGGPDTQYF.

This rearrangement joins TRBV6-1 to TRBJ2-1; absent DNA, TCRdb's TRBD2 call cannot be checked. The CDR3 is made up of 15 amino acids. In germline, CDR1 is MNHNS, CDR2 SASEGT. The CDR3 region is CASSTRLAGVWEQFF.

The V and J genes are TRBV19 and TRBJ2-1; the TRBD1 assignment by TCRdb is unverifiable without DNA. Germline CDR1 LNHDA, CDR2 SQIVND (reference sequence). The CDR3 extends over 13 amino acids. The CDR3 loop is CASRRVIRGEQFF. The full variable domain, with the rest looked up from reference TRBV19 and TRBJ2-1, is DGGITQSPKYLFRKEGQNVTLSCEQNLNHDAMYWYRQDPGQGLRLIYYSQIVNDFQKGDIAEGYSVSREKKESFPLTVTSAQKNPTAFYLCASRRVIRGEQFFGPGTRLTVL.

The chain couples TRBV18 to TRBJ1-2; TCRdb designates TRBD1, a call that cannot be tested without DNA. The germline gives CDR1 KGHSH, CDR2 LQKENI. This CDR3 is 15 amino acids long. This chain's CDR3 is CASSSQQGTNYGYTF.

This CDR3 is CASSPRQGRLYEQYF. This chain joins TRBV7-8 and TRBJ2-7; TCRdb picks TRBD1, but there is no DNA to check that call. Germline CDR1 and CDR2: SGHVS and FQNEAQ. This CDR3 has 15 amino acids.

This chain links TRBV20-1 with TRBJ2-7. The CDR3 spans 11 residues. Germline-derived CDR1 and CDR2 are DFQATT and SNEGSKA (reference sequence). This CDR3 reads CSAKQPYEQYF.

The chain joins TRBV5-1 to TRBJ1-6; the TCRdb D gene call, TRBD1, has no DNA to confirm it. The CDR3 length is 14 residues. Germline CDR1 and CDR2: SGHRS and YFSETQ. CDR3 residues: CASSSDRTNSPLHF.

The CDR3 reads CASSETGAIGEAFF. This chain joins TRBV2 and TRBJ1-1; TCRdb gives TRBD1 as the D gene, but with no DNA this cannot be confirmed. In germline, CDR1 is SNHLY, CDR2 FYNNEI. The CDR3 is made up of 14 amino acids.

CDR3 in amino acids: CASSPDLAYTQYF. The rearrangement links TRBV12-3 or TRBV12-4 to TRBJ2-3; checking the TCRdb D call of TRBD2 is not possible without DNA. The CDR3 contains 13 residues.

The chain has TRBV20-1 and TRBJ2-3. The CDR3 consists of 11 residues. Germline loops: CDR1 DFQATT, CDR2 SNEGSKA (reference sequence). This CDR3 reads CSARNLEAEYF.

The chain employs TRBV27 and TRBJ1-6; TCRdb selects TRBD1, and the lack of DNA leaves this call unchecked. Germline V lookup: CDR1 MNHEY, CDR2 SMNVEV (reference sequence). The CDR3 has 14 residues. The CDR3 loop reads CASSPDRGGSPLHF.

The chain combines TRBV7-3 with TRBJ2-1. The V gene's germline CDR1 is SGHTA and CDR2 FQGTGA. This CDR3 comprises 18 residues. This CDR3 reads CASSLYVSAGVPYNEQFF.

The CDR3: CASTAVDTYNEQFF. The gene calls are TRBV12-3 or TRBV12-4 and TRBJ2-1; TCRdb's D gene call, TRBD2, goes unchecked for lack of DNA. The CDR3 has 14 amino acids.

This chain connects TRBV25-1 to TRBJ2-3; TCRdb proposes TRBD1, but this gene call is untestable without DNA. Germline-derived CDR1 and CDR2 are MGHDK and SYGVNS. The CDR3 has 15 residues. The CDR3 loop is CASSPWSGGTDTQYF.

The chain employs TRBV5-4 and TRBJ2-1; TCRdb picks TRBD1, but there is no DNA to check that call. Germline V CDR1 and CDR2: SGHNT, YYREEE (reference sequence). The CDR3 loop spans 17 amino acids. The CDR3 here is CASSLALGEASYNEQFF.

The J gene is TRBJ2-3, the V gene TRBV27; TCRdb picks TRBD2, but there is no DNA to check that call. The germline V gene encodes CDR1 MNHEY and CDR2 SMNVEV (reference sequence). The CDR3 is 17 residues long. The CDR3 protein is CASSSGGRALGADTQYF.

The V gene is TRBV15, the J gene TRBJ2-1. Germline values: CDR1 LNHNV, CDR2 YYDKDF (reference sequence). This CDR3 contains 14 residues. This CDR3 reads CATSRDKGSYEQFF.

This sequence joins TRBV2 and TRBJ2-1; there is no DNA to check the TCRdb D call of TRBD2. The CDR3 sequence is 14 residues long. CDR1 SNHLY and CDR2 FYNNEI come from the germline V gene. The CDR3 here is CASSFGGESNEQFF.

The rearrangement uses TRBV20-1 and TRBJ2-3. CDR1 and CDR2 from the germline V gene are DFQATT and SNEGSKA (reference sequence). The CDR3 loop spans 13 amino acids. The CDR3 loop reads CSARSGWTDTQYF.